This T cell receptor (beta chain) was sequenced during a study of cytomegalovirus exposure and HLA in healthy donors (dated by TCRdb to 2017 to 2019). In terms of the full investigation: According to a later analysis, one platform produced both the roughly 130 validation repertoires and the 666 repertoires of the first cohort. The study aimed to test whether cataloging public T cell receptors could reveal signatures of past pathogen exposure. Along with the approximately 620-subject first cohort, a separate validation cohort of over a hundred different subjects was used. The study combined high-throughput TCR immunosequencing, statistical association of individual TCRs with disease status, and machine learning to predict cytomegalovirus infection status.

Note on this clone: The clone's antigen remains unknown. Base qualities are not provided; no much larger clone lies one nucleotide away.

The germline V gene specifies LGHNA as CDR1 and YSLEER as CDR2. V lost 5 bases and J lost 1 base; the stretch between them is 8 bases long. Including cysteine and phenylalanine, the CDR3 has 14 amino acids. Only CDR3 DNA remains: 42 bases, in frame from the first base. Study-level results and caveats: A later analysis lacked HLA typing for the validation cohort, so it scored co-occurrence in that cohort across all 120 or so repertoires. Most TCR sequences were seen in very few donors, while some public TCRs were found in many individuals. The classifier was reported to diagnose cytomegalovirus status with high specificity and sensitivity in both the original cohort and the validation cohort. It was suggested by the authors that the approach could potentially be generalized to other disease states and immunological phenotypes. In the study, approximately 160 TCR beta chains were listed as associated with cytomegalovirus. In a later analysis, TCRs clustered in the first cohort were found to also tend to co-occur in the 120 validation repertoires, with approximately 95% of cluster scores above 0. A few of the identified cytomegalovirus-associated TCR beta chains were confirmed in vitro to be specific for cytomegalovirus antigens.

Donors formed part of the validation cohort, which comprised 120 subjects and was distinct from the first cohort of under 800 subjects. Library prep was done by the immunoSEQ multiplex PCR assay. In the original analysis: A statistical classification framework was built to diagnose cytomegalovirus status from the catalog of TCR beta chain sequences. Here the immuneACCESS table is served through TCRdb, limited to in-frame sequences with V and J called. Missing clones are a known gap in these copies; in checked studies unresolved V genes cover under half, and the rest lacks a known reason. D and trimming come from the DNA, and the V and J calls and clone size come from that table. The sample includes more than 50,000 clones, with roughly nine tenths observed a single time. 2% to 2.5% of the sample goes to the ten largest clones.

Sequenced material: PBMCs. In this chain, TRBV4-3 is recombined with TRBJ2-2; the D gene is unclear. The source of this sequence is a woman aged 25 to 39 in good health and CMV-seronegative. The CDR3 protein is CASSVSGNTGELFF. The base sequence is TGCGCCAGCAGCGTGTCGGGGAACACCGGGGAGCTGTTTTTT.